This TCR beta chain appears in the sequencing data of a study of T cells after yellow fever vaccination. Study-wide background: Each low-cell-number fraction was prepared by means of SMART-Seq v4 Ultra Low Input. General study results and limits: Peaking faster, on day 5 versus 15, the secondary response was nonetheless weaker. Most clones from primary vaccination resurfaced after the booster (about 95% CD4, around 89% CD8).

For TCR, cDNA came from 5'RACE template switching, which added a universal primer site and UMIs. TCRdb analysed the 5' RACE reads with MiXCR anew, one entry per CDR3 protein. Found here are about 160,000 distinct CDR3 sequences, around 9% of them singletons; the top ten hold roughly a third. In this sample, this clonotype turned up a few times. What it binds is unknown. CDR3 size: 15 residues. With 2 bases clipped from V and 0 bases from J, the junction kept 1 base outside the gene matches. Looked up from germline, CDR1 is SGHTA and CDR2 is FQGTGA. This specimen was CD8+ T cells sorted from PBMCs, taken 45 days after the yellow fever booster vaccination. This TCR was recovered from a man aged 18-30 years who received the YFV17D yellow fever vaccine. The V call is TRBV7-3, the J call TRBJ2-1, with TRBD2 identical over 7 bases. CDR3 sequence reads: CASSLPGGSYNEQFF. The CDR3 DNA reads as TGTGCCAGCAGCTTACCGGGGGGCTCCTACAATGAGCAGTTCTTC.